The present T cell receptor (beta chain) was sequenced within a study of cytomegalovirus exposure and HLA in healthy donors. This PCR relied on a set of 60 Vbeta primers and 13 Jbeta primers. Sequencing used immunoSEQ multiplex PCR; TCRdb keeps in-frame clones, though not all of them. The data hold about 54,000 clones, with more than 70% observed a single time. Germline V gives CDR1 SGHNT, CDR2 YYREEE (reference sequence). The V segment lost 3 bases and the J segment 3 bases; nucleotides outside the gene matches: 6. The CDR3 has 15 residues. Points from the study as a whole: A prior analysis recorded that most TCR beta V segments were productive about 87% or about 30% of the time.

On this clone itself: Its specificity is not known.

Sequenced: PBMCs. The receptor comes from a woman in her late teens or twenties in good health and CMV-seronegative. The gene calls are TRBV5-4 and TRBJ1-1, with TRBD1 identical over 9 bases. CDR3 in DNA: TGTGCCAGCAGCTCACAGGGGGCGGGGGACACTGAAGCTTTCTTT. Its translation is CASSSQGAGDTEAFF.